Shown below are 4 T cell receptor beta chains from a single sample sequenced in a study of shared clonotypes between healthy human individuals. TCRdb's table, derived via immunoSEQ multiplex PCR, lists solely in-frame clones and lacks some. The table has 850,000 to 1,200,000 clones, around 74% seen once. The sequenced sample was memory CD4+ T cells sorted from blood. The subset: CD45RA-negative fraction. The receptors were sampled from a man between 18 and 35 years old in good health.

This clone appeared a few times. This chain links TRBV7-3 with TRBJ2-1, with TRBD2 matching over 8 bases. Germline V gene sequence: CDR1 SGHTA, CDR2 FQGTGA. The CDR3 totals 14 residues. V was clipped by 5 bases and J by 7 bases; unmatched bases: 7. CDR3 amino acids: CASSPGLAQNEQFF. In DNA, the CDR3 is TGTGCCAGCAGCCCAGGACTAGCCCAGAATGAGCAGTTCTTC.

Ten or more counts support this clone. V usage is TRBV5-1 and J usage is TRBJ1-4; possible D gene TRBD1, 5 bases. This CDR3 has 15 amino acids. Trimming took 4 bases from V and 3 from J, leaving 13 bases between them. Germline CDR1 is SGHRS and CDR2 is YFSETQ. The CDR3 reads CASSPLGGPNEKLFF. The CDR3 DNA reads TGCGCCAGCAGCCCTCTGGGGGGTCCTAATGAAAAACTGTTTTTT. The full variable domain, in which reference TRBV5-1 and TRBJ1-4 provide the parts outside the CDR3, is KAGVTQTPRYLIKTRGQQVTLSCSPISGHRSVSWYQQTPGQGLQFLFEYFSETQRNKGNFPGRFSGRQFSNSRSEMNVSTLELGDSALYLCASSPLGGPNEKLFFGSGTQLSVL.

This chain joins TRBV29-1 and TRBJ2-1; TRBD2 matches 8 bases. From germline, CDR1 is SQVTM and CDR2 ANQGSEA. This CDR3 contains 14 residues. J lost 10 bases, V lost 6 bases, and 14 bases had no gene match. The CDR3 nucleotides read TGCAGCGTGCAACCGGGACTAGGTATGAGGGAGCAGTTCTTC. It is translated as CSVQPGLGMREQFF.

The V and J genes are TRBV10-3 and TRBJ2-6; TRBD1 matches 9 bases. CDR3 length: 18 amino acids. Germline values: CDR1 ENHRY, CDR2 SYGVKD. J was trimmed by 0 bases and V by 3 bases; bases with no gene match: 6. CDR3 loop: CAISDPGTGISGANVLTF. CDR3 bases: TGTGCCATCAGTGATCCCGGGACAGGGATCTCTGGGGCCAACGTCCTGACTTTC.